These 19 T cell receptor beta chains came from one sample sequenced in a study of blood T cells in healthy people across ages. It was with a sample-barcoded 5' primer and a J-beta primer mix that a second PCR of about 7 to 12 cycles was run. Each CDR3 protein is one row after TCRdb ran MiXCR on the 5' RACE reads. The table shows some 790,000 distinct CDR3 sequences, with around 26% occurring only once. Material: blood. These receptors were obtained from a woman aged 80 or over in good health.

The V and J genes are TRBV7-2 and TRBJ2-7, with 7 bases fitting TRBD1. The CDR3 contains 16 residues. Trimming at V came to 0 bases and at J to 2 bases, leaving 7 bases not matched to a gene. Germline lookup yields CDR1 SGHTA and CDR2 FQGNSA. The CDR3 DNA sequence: TGTGCCAGCAGCTTAGCGCAGGCAGGGGGAGCCTACGAGCAGTACTTC. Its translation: CASSLAQAGGAYEQYF.

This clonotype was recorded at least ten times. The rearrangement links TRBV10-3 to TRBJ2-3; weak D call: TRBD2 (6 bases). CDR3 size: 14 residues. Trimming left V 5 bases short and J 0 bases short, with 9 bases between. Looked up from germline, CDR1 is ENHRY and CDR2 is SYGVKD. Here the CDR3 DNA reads TGTGCCATCAGTCGGGACTTTAGCACAGATACGCAGTATTTT. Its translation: CAISRDFSTDTQYF.

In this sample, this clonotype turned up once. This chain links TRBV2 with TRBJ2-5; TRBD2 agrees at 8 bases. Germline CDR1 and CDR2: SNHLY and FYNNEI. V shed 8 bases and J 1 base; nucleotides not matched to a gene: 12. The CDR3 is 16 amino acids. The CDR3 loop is CASRRGAHNFQETQYF. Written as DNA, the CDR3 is TGTGCCAGCCGGCGGGGGGCCCACAATTTCCAAGAGACCCAGTACTTC. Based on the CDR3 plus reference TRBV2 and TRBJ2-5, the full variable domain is EPEVTQTPSHQVTQMGQEVILRCVPISNHLYFYWYRQILGQKVEFLVSFYNNEISEKSEIFDDQFSVERPDGSNFTLKIRSTKLEDSAMYFCASRRGAHNFQETQYFGPGTRLLVL.

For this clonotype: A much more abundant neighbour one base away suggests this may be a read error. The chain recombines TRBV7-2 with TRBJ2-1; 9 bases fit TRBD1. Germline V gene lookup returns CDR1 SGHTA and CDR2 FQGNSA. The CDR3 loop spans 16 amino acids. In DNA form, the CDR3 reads TGTGCCAGCACCCCGTGGGGACAGGGACTTTACAATAAGCAGTTCTTC. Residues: CASTPWGQGLYNKQFF.

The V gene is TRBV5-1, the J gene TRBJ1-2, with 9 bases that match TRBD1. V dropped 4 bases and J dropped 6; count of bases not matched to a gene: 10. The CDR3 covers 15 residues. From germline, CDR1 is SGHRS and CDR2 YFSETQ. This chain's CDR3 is CASSLTGQGGNGYTF. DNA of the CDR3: TGCGCCAGCAGCCTGACGGGACAGGGAGGAAATGGCTACACCTTC. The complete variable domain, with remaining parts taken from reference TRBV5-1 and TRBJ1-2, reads KAGVTQTPRYLIKTRGQQVTLSCSPISGHRSVSWYQQTPGQGLQFLFEYFSETQRNKGNFPGRFSGRQFSNSRSEMNVSTLELGDSALYLCASSLTGQGGNGYTFGSGTRLTVV.

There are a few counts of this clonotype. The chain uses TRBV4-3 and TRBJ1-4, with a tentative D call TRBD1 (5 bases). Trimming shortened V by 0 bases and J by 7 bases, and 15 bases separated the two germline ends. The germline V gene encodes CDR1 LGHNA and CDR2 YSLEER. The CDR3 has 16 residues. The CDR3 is CASSQESNGASEKLFF. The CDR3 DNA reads TGCGCCAGCAGCCAAGAATCGAATGGGGCGTCTGAAAAACTGTTTTTT.

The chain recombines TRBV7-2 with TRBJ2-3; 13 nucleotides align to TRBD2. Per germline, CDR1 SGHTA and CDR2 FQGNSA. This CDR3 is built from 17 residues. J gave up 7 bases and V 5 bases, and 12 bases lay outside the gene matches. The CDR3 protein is CASSLRTSGGEGYTQYF. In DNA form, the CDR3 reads TGTGCCAGCAGCCTCAGGACTAGCGGGGGTGAGGGGTATACGCAGTATTTT. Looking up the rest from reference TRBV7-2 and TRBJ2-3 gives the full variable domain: GAGVSQSPSNKVTEKGKDVELRCDPISGHTALYWYRQSLGQGLEFLIYFQGNSAPDKSGLPSDRFSAERTGGSVSTLTIQRTQQEDSAVYLCASSLRTSGGEGYTQYFGPGTRLTVL.

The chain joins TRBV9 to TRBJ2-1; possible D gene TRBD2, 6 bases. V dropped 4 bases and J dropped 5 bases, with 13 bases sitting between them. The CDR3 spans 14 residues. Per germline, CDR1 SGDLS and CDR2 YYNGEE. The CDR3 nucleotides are TGTGCCAGCAGCTGGGGGGATACACACAATGAGCAGTTCTTC. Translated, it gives CASSWGDTHNEQFF.

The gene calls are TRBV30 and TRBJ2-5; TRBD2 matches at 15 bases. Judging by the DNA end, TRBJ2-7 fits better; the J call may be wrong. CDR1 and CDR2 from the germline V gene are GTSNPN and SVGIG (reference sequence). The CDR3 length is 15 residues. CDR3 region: CAWSLGLAGGDEQYF. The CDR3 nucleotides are TGTGCCTGGAGTCTGGGACTAGCGGGAGGCGACGAGCAGTACTTC.

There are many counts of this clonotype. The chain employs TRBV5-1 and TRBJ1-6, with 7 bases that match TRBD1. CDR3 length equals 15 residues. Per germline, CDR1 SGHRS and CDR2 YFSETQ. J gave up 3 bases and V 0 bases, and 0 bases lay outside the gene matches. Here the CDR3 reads CASSLDRGYNSPLHF. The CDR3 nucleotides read TGCGCCAGCAGCTTGGACAGGGGCTATAATTCACCCCTCCACTTT.

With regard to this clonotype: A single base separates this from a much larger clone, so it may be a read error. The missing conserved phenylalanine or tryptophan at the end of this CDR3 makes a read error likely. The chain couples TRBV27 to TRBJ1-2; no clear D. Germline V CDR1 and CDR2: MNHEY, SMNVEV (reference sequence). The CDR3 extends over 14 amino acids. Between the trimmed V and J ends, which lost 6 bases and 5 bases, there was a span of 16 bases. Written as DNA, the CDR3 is TGTGCCAGCAGATCCCTGCGAGGAGTTTATGGCTACACCTGC. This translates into CASRSLRGVYGYTC.

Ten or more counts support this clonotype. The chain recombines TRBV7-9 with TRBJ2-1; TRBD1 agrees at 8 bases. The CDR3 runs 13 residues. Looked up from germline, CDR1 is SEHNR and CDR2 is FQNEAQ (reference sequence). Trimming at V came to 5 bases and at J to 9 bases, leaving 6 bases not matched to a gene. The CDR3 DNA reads TGTGCCAGCAGCCTCCAGGGGGCGGTTGAGCAGTTCTTC. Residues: CASSLQGAVEQFF.

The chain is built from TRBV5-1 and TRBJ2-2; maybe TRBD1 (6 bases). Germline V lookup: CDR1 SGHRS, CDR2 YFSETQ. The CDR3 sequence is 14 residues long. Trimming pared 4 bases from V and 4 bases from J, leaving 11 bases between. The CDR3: CASSRLGGTGELFF. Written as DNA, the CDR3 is TGCGCCAGCAGCCGGCTAGGGGGCACCGGGGAGCTGTTTTTT.

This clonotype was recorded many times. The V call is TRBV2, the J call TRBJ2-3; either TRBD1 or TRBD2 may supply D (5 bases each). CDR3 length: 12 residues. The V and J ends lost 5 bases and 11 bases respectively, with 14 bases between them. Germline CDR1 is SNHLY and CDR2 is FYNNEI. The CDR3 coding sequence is TGTGCCAGCAGTAGGGACCTGGGAAGGCAGTATTTT. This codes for CASSRDLGRQYF.

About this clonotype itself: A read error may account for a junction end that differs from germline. The DNA of the CDR3 is TGTGCCGGCAGTGAATGGGAGAGTCTGGGGAACACTGAAGCTTTCTTT. This sequence encodes CAGSEWESLGNTEAFF. The chain couples TRBV25-1 to TRBJ1-1; D is undetermined. There are 16 residues in the CDR3. Germline lookup yields CDR1 MGHDK and CDR2 SYGVNS.

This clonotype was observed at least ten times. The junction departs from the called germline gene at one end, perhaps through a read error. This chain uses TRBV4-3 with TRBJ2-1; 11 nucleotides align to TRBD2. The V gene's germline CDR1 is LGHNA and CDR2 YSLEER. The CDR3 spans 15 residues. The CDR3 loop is CASSLAGGLINEQFF. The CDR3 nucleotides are TGTGCCAGCAGCTTAGCGGGGGGGCTTATTAATGAGCAGTTCTTC.

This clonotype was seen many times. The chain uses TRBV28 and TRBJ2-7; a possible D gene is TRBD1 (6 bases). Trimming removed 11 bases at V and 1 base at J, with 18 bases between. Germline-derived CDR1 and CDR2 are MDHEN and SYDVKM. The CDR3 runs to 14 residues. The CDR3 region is CAGAPAGESYEQYF. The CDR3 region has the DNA TGTGCCGGAGCCCCGGCAGGGGAATCCTACGAGCAGTACTTC. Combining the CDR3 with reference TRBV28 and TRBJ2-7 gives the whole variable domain DVKVTQSSRYLVKRTGEKVFLECVQDMDHENMFWYRQDPGLGLRLIYFSYDVKMKEKGDIPEGYSVSREKKERFSLILESASTNQTSMYLCAGAPAGESYEQYFGPGTRLTVT.

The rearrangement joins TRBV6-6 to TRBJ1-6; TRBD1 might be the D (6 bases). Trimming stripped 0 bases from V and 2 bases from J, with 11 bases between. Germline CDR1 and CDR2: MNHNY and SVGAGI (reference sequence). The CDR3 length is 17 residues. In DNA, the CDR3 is TGTGCCAGCAGTTACTCGGGACAAGATACCTATAATTCACCCCTCCACTTT. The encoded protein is CASSYSGQDTYNSPLHF.

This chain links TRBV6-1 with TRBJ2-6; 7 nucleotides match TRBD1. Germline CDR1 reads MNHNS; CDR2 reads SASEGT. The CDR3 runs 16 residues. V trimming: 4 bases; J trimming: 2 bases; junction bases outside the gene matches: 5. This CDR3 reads CASSASDRAGANVLTF. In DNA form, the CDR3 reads TGTGCCAGCAGTGCCTCCGACAGGGCTGGGGCCAACGTCCTGACTTTC.